Each of the 28 T cell receptor beta chains below was sequenced from the same sample in a study of shared clonotypes between healthy human individuals (dated by TCRdb to the early 2020s). CD8 naive samples consisted of CD45RO-negative cells that were positively selected for CCR7, yielding a CD45RA+CCR7+ population without TemRA cells. The library was obtained by the immunoSEQ multiplex PCR assay. TCRdb carries this immuneACCESS record with in-frame sequences only. Its versions omit some clonotypes, under half of them owing to an unresolved V gene in the studies checked, with the rest unexplained. This sample is represented by around 550,000 clones; roughly 95% of them were singletons. The ten largest make up over 0.095% of the sample. Sequencing was done on a sample of naive CD8+ T cells sorted from blood. According to the study, the label for this sample's cell subset or site signals: CD45RA+CCR7+. These receptors all come from a woman in her 30s in good health.

This chain connects TRBV4-1 to TRBJ2-7, with D uncertain. Germline assignment: CDR1 MGHRA and CDR2 YSYEKL. The CDR3 runs 14 residues. V was clipped by 0 bases and J by 2 bases, with 8 bases between them. The CDR3 reads CASSQDLRTYEQYF. DNA for the CDR3: TGCGCCAGCAGCCAAGATTTAAGGACCTACGAGCAGTACTTC.

This clone was observed a single time. V is TRBV6-5 and J is TRBJ2-1, with 9 positions matching TRBD2. The CDR3 is made up of 15 amino acids. Looked up from germline, CDR1 is MNHEY and CDR2 is SVGAGI. V gave up 2 bases and J gave up 4 bases; unmatched junction bases: 3. The CDR3 nucleotides are TGTGCCAGCAGTTACAGGCTAGCGGGATACAATGAGCAGTTCTTC. It yields the protein CASSYRLAGYNEQFF.

V usage is TRBV27 and J usage is TRBJ2-1, with 8 bases fitting TRBD2. Unmatched junction bases numbered 16, after V lost 5 bases and J lost 10 bases. The CDR3 length is 16 residues. CDR1 MNHEY and CDR2 SMNVEV come from the germline V gene (reference sequence). CDR3 loop: CASSPGLAGGPQEQFF. CDR3 coding DNA: TGTGCCAGCAGTCCGGGCCTGGCGGGAGGCCCCCAAGAGCAGTTCTTC.

This rearrangement joins TRBV27 to TRBJ2-5; D unresolved. V gave up 6 bases and J gave up 1 base, with 9 bases separating them. Looked up from germline, CDR1 is MNHEY and CDR2 is SMNVEV (reference sequence). There are 13 residues in the CDR3. The CDR3 loop reads CASSLQSQETQYF. CDR3 sequence (DNA): TGTGCCAGCAGCCTCCAGAGCCAAGAGACCCAGTACTTC.

The CDR3 sequence: CASSGQGSYGYTF. The CDR3 region has the DNA TGTGCCAGCAGCGGACAGGGCTCCTATGGCTACACCTTC. The V call is TRBV9, the J call TRBJ1-2; 7 bases agree with TRBD1. Trimming removed 3 bases from V and 4 bases from J; junction bases left unmatched: 3. Germline CDR1 and CDR2: SGDLS and YYNGEE. The CDR3 is made up of 13 amino acids.

The chain links TRBV2 to TRBJ2-7; TRBD1 aligns across 9 bases. This CDR3 is built from 15 residues. Germline assignment: CDR1 SNHLY and CDR2 FYNNEI. The V and J ends lost 8 bases and 1 base, in that order; junction bases with no gene match: 9. CDR3: CASSLDRGLSYEQYF. CDR3 sequence (DNA): TGTGCCAGCTCGCTGGACAGGGGCTTGTCCTACGAGCAGTACTTC. The variable domain in full, completed from reference TRBV2 and TRBJ2-7, reads EPEVTQTPSHQVTQMGQEVILRCVPISNHLYFYWYRQILGQKVEFLVSFYNNEISEKSEIFDDQFSVERPDGSNFTLKIRSTKLEDSAMYFCASSLDRGLSYEQYFGPGTRLTVT.

The CDR3 here is CASSDLGTSGHLSYEQYF. In nucleotides, the CDR3 is TGTGCCAGCAGTGATCTTGGGACTAGCGGACACCTCTCCTACGAGCAGTACTTC. The genes are TRBV2 and TRBJ2-7; TRBD2 matches 11 bases. Germline CDR1 is SNHLY and CDR2 is FYNNEI. Germline trimming cut 3 bases from V and 0 bases from J; bases unmatched to any gene: 10. This CDR3 region has 18 residues. The variable domain in full, with the rest retrieved from reference TRBV2 and TRBJ2-7, is EPEVTQTPSHQVTQMGQEVILRCVPISNHLYFYWYRQILGQKVEFLVSFYNNEISEKSEIFDDQFSVERPDGSNFTLKIRSTKLEDSAMYFCASSDLGTSGHLSYEQYFGPGTRLTVT.

The gene calls are TRBV19 and TRBJ2-1, with 10 bases aligning to TRBD2. Germline V lookup: CDR1 LNHDA, CDR2 SQIVND (reference sequence). V gave up 3 bases and J gave up 6 bases; unmatched junction bases: 8. CDR3 length: 16 residues. The CDR3 reads CASSIQRTSGINEQFF. The DNA for the CDR3 is TGTGCCAGTAGTATCCAAAGGACTAGCGGCATCAATGAGCAGTTCTTC.

The chain carries TRBV7-9 and TRBJ2-1; D remains unclear. Germline assignment: CDR1 SEHNR and CDR2 FQNEAQ (reference sequence). The CDR3 runs to 12 residues. The V gene lost 2 bases and the J gene lost 7 bases, with 6 bases spanning the gap. CDR3 in amino acids: CASSLSTNEQFF. CDR3 DNA sequence: TGTGCCAGCAGCTTATCGACGAATGAGCAGTTCTTC.

The rearrangement joins TRBV7-9 to TRBJ1-4, with TRBD1 matching 9 bases. Germline assignment: CDR1 SEHNR and CDR2 FQNEAQ (reference sequence). After removal of 5 bases from V and 7 bases from J, the junction contained 8 bases not matched to a gene. There are 15 residues in the CDR3. DNA for the CDR3: TGTGCCAGCAGCCCCGTGGACAGGGGCGGTGAAAAACTGTTTTTT. The encoded protein is CASSPVDRGGEKLFF.

On this clone itself: Other DNA sequences from this sample encode an identical CDR3 as well. This chain joins TRBV7-9 and TRBJ2-3; no definite D call. V was cut by 5 bases and J by 1 base, with 7 bases left in between. The germline V gene has CDR1 SEHNR and CDR2 FQNEAQ (reference sequence). The length of the CDR3 is 13 residues. In DNA, the CDR3 is TGTGCCAGCAGCCGGACCGGCACAGATACGCAGTATTTT. Translating gives CASSRTGTDTQYF.

The CDR3: CASSLGGLPGGGNEQFF. Here the CDR3 DNA reads TGTGCCAGCAGTTTGGGAGGGCTCCCGGGAGGGGGCAATGAGCAGTTCTTC. The chain couples TRBV28 to TRBJ2-1; 8 bases fit TRBD2. Germline CDR1 and CDR2: MDHEN and SYDVKM. The CDR3 totals 17 residues. V dropped 3 bases and J dropped 6; count of bases not matched to a gene: 13.

This clone was observed once. The rearrangement uses TRBV7-6 and TRBJ2-7; D possibly corresponds to TRBD2 (6 bases). The V gene lost 5 bases and the J gene lost 2 bases, with 16 bases spanning the gap. The CDR3 has 15 amino acids. Germline-derived CDR1 and CDR2 are SGHVS and FNYEAQ. DNA of the CDR3: TGTGCCAGCAGCCAAACGGGGGAGGAGGCCTACGAGCAGTACTTC. It translates to CASSQTGEEAYEQYF.

Remarks on this clone: The sample holds other DNA sequences that translate to the same CDR3. The J gene is TRBJ2-2, the V gene TRBV2, with TRBD1 matching 8 bases. Trimming at V came to 1 base and at J to 7 bases, leaving 5 bases not matched to a gene. From germline, CDR1 is SNHLY and CDR2 FYNNEI. CDR3 length: 15 amino acids. The CDR3 sequence: CASSEGQGAGGELFF. For the CDR3, the DNA is TGTGCCAGCAGTGAAGGGCAGGGGGCTGGCGGGGAGCTGTTTTTT.

The rearrangement uses TRBV15 and TRBJ2-7, with D tentatively TRBD1 or TRBD2 (5 bases each). Per the germline V gene, CDR1 is LNHNV and CDR2 is YYDKDF (reference sequence). V lost 1 base and J lost 0, with 19 bases in between. This CDR3 is built from 18 residues. DNA for the CDR3: TGTGCCACCAGCAGAGCCTCTGGGGACGGGTGGAGCTCCTACGAGCAGTACTTC. Protein product: CATSRASGDGWSSYEQYF. The complete variable domain, with remaining parts taken from reference TRBV15 and TRBJ2-7, reads DAMVIQNPRYQVTQFGKPVTLSCSQTLNHNVMYWYQQKSSQAPKLLFHYYDKDFNNEADTPDNFQSRRPNTSFCFLDIRSPGLGDTAMYLCATSRASGDGWSSYEQYFGPGTRLTVT.

The V and J genes are TRBV27 and TRBJ2-2; 12 nucleotides match TRBD2. With V trimmed by 5 bases and J by 7 bases, 8 bases remained unmatched. The CDR3 consists of 16 residues. Germline V gene lookup returns CDR1 MNHEY and CDR2 SMNVEV (reference sequence). The CDR3 nucleotides are TGTGCCAGCAGTACCCGACTAGCGGGAGAGGACGGGGAGCTGTTTTTT. Its protein product is CASSTRLAGEDGELFF.

The chain employs TRBV7-9 and TRBJ2-1, with 9 bases lining up with TRBD2. Losses at the gene ends were 1 base for V and 7 bases for J; bases not matched to a gene: 8. This CDR3 region has 16 residues. Germline CDR1 reads SEHNR; CDR2 reads FQNEAQ (reference sequence). The chain's CDR3 is CASSLGAGGRSNEQFF. The CDR3 nucleotides are TGTGCCAGCAGCTTAGGAGCGGGAGGCCGATCGAATGAGCAGTTCTTC.

J is TRBJ2-3 and V is TRBV13; 15 nucleotides align to TRBD2. Germline CDR1 and CDR2: PRHDT and FYEKMQ (reference sequence). This CDR3 region has 18 residues. V trimming: 4 bases; J trimming: 2 bases; junction bases outside the gene matches: 7. DNA for the CDR3: TGTGCCAGCAGCTCCCTGGGACTAGCGGGAGGAATCACAGATACGCAGTATTTT. Its translation: CASSSLGLAGGITDTQYF.

The chain links TRBV4-1 to TRBJ1-2; unclear D gene. V was cut by 3 bases and J by 4 bases, with 9 bases left in between. Germline lookup yields CDR1 MGHRA and CDR2 YSYEKL. This CDR3 comprises 13 residues. CDR3 in amino acids: CASSQIGLYGYTF. The CDR3 nucleotides read TGCGCCAGCAGCCAGATAGGGCTCTATGGCTACACCTTC.

The J gene is TRBJ2-7, the V gene TRBV10-3; 10 bases line up with TRBD2. There are 16 residues in the CDR3. Germline V gene lookup returns CDR1 ENHRY and CDR2 SYGVKD. With 3 bases clipped from V and 1 base from J, the junction kept 6 bases outside the gene matches. The CDR3 is CAISDPSGSGSYEQYF. The CDR3 DNA sequence: TGTGCCATCAGTGACCCTAGCGGGAGTGGGTCCTACGAGCAGTACTTC.

The genes are TRBV7-9 and TRBJ1-1; D is undetermined. The V end was cut by 4 bases, the J end by 6 bases, with 15 bases between. The CDR3 runs to 14 residues. The germline gives CDR1 SEHNR, CDR2 FQNEAQ (reference sequence). CDR3 amino acids: CASSSNLGSSEAFF. The DNA of the CDR3 is TGTGCCAGCAGCTCGAACCTAGGGAGTTCTGAAGCTTTCTTT. The variable domain in full, with the rest retrieved from reference TRBV7-9 and TRBJ1-1, is DTGVSQNPRHKITKRGQNVTFRCDPISEHNRLYWYRQTLGQGPEFLTYFQNEAQLEKSRLLSDRFSAERPKGSFSTLEIQRTEQGDSAMYLCASSSNLGSSEAFFGQGTRLTVV.

The V call is TRBV27, the J call TRBJ2-5; weak D call: TRBD1 (6 bases). CDR3 length: 15 residues. CDR1 MNHEY and CDR2 SMNVEV come from the germline V gene (reference sequence). V lost 7 bases, J lost 4 bases, and 19 bases lay in between. CDR3 loop: CASKPGVDSVETQYF. The DNA for the CDR3 is TGTGCCAGCAAACCGGGTGTGGACAGTGTAGAGACCCAGTACTTC.

J is TRBJ2-1 and V is TRBV4-1; TRBD2 matches at 11 bases. The CDR3 covers 15 residues. V was pared by 11 bases and J by 4 bases, with 10 bases of the junction left unmatched. Germline assignment: CDR1 MGHRA and CDR2 YSYEKL. The CDR3 nucleotides read TGCGCCGGATTTCCGGGACTAGCGGTATACAATGAGCAGTTCTTC. Its translation is CAGFPGLAVYNEQFF.

The chain uses TRBV2 and TRBJ2-7; no clear D. Germline lookup yields CDR1 SNHLY and CDR2 FYNNEI. The CDR3 has 14 amino acids. The V end was cut by 0 bases, the J end by 1 base, with 7 bases between. CDR3 residues: CASSEASLSYEQYF. In DNA, the CDR3 is TGTGCCAGCAGTGAAGCTAGTCTTTCCTACGAGCAGTACTTC.

The V and J genes are TRBV7-6 and TRBJ2-7; 9 positions match TRBD2. This CDR3 contains 16 residues. Germline V gives CDR1 SGHVS, CDR2 FNYEAQ. Trimming took 6 bases from V and 1 from J; bases not matched to a gene: 10. The DNA for the CDR3 is TGTGCCAGCAGTGATCTAGCGGGATCGGCATCCTACGAGCAGTACTTC. Its protein product is CASSDLAGSASYEQYF. Based on the CDR3 plus reference TRBV7-6 and TRBJ2-7, the full variable domain is GAGVSQSPRYKVTKRGQDVALRCDPISGHVSLYWYRQALGQGPEFLTYFNYEAQQDKSGLPNDRFSAERPEGSISTLTIQRTEQRDSAMYRCASSDLAGSASYEQYFGPGTRLTVT.

The V and J genes are TRBV7-9 and TRBJ1-3; D is perhaps TRBD1 (6 bases). V shed 4 bases and J shed 1 base, with 14 bases lying between them. The CDR3 sequence is 16 residues long. From germline, CDR1 is SEHNR and CDR2 FQNEAQ (reference sequence). The CDR3 region is CASSSRGGSSGNTIYF. CDR3 sequence (DNA): TGTGCCAGCAGCTCCCGAGGGGGGTCGTCTGGAAACACCATATATTTT.

This CDR3 is CASSFGLEDTQYF. Written as DNA, the CDR3 is TGTGCCAGCAGTTTTGGCCTGGAGGATACGCAGTATTTT. This chain joins TRBV28 and TRBJ2-3; D is ambiguous. The CDR3 is 13 residues long. Germline CDR1 and CDR2: MDHEN and SYDVKM. V lost 3 bases and J 6 bases, leaving 10 bases between the germline ends.

This chain uses TRBV27 with TRBJ2-7; 11 bases match TRBD2. Germline CDR1 MNHEY, CDR2 SMNVEV (reference sequence). V lost 8 bases, J lost 4 bases, and 4 bases stayed unmatched. CDR3 size: 13 residues. The CDR3 coding sequence is TGTGCCAGCGCACTAGCGGGAGTTTACGAGCAGTACTTC. It encodes CASALAGVYEQYF.